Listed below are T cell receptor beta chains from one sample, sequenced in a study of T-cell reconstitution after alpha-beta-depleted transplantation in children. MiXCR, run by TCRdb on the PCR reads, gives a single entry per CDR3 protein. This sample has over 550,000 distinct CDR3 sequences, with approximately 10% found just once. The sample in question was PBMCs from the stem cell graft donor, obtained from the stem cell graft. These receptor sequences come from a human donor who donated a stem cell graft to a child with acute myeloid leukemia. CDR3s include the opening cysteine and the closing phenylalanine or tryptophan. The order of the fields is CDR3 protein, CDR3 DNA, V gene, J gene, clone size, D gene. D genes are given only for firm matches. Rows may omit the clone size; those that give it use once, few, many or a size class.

cdr3_aa: CSVSGLAGFEQYF
cdr3_nt: TGCAGCGTAAGCGGACTAGCGGGATTCGAGCAGTACTTC
v_call: TRBV29-1
j_call: TRBJ2-7
clone_size: many
d_call: TRBD2

cdr3_aa: CASSLEGGIGGHYEQYF
cdr3_nt: TGTGCCAGCAGTCTTGAGGGAGGGATTGGCGGCCACTACGAGCAGTACTTC
v_call: TRBV28
j_call: TRBJ2-7
clone_size: -
d_call: TRBD2

cdr3_aa: CASSPGHANTGELFF
cdr3_nt: TGTGCCAGCAGCCCGGGACACGCGAACACCGGGGAGCTGTTTTTT
v_call: TRBV11-2
j_call: TRBJ2-2
clone_size: few
d_call: -

cdr3_aa: CASSFPAGGAYEQYF
cdr3_nt: TGTGCCAGCAGTTTCCCAGCGGGAGGGGCATACGAGCAGTACTTC
v_call: TRBV28
j_call: TRBJ2-7
clone_size: few
d_call: TRBD2

cdr3_aa: CASSHRGLAGGIDTQYF
cdr3_nt: TGCGCCAGCAGCCACCGCGGACTAGCGGGAGGTATTGATACGCAGTATTTT
v_call: TRBV4-3
j_call: TRBJ2-3
clone_size: -
d_call: TRBD2

cdr3_aa: CASAREPYGYTF
cdr3_nt: TGTGCCTCCGCGAGGGAACCCTATGGCTACACCTTC
v_call: TRBV2
j_call: TRBJ1-2
clone_size: few
d_call: -

cdr3_aa: CASSLTEENIQYF
cdr3_nt: TGTGCCAGCAGCTTAACGGAAGAAAACATTCAGTACTTC
v_call: TRBV7-3
j_call: TRBJ2-4
clone_size: -
d_call: -

cdr3_aa: CSAITPGSGNQPQHF
cdr3_nt: TGCAGTGCTATTACCCCAGGGTCGGGAAATCAGCCCCAGCATTTT
v_call: TRBV20-1
j_call: TRBJ1-5
clone_size: few
d_call: -

cdr3_aa: CSARDPRGYNEQFF
cdr3_nt: TGCAGTGCTAGAGATCCCCGGGGCTACAATGAGCAGTTCTTC
v_call: TRBV20-1
j_call: TRBJ2-1
clone_size: -
d_call: -

cdr3_aa: CASSRQGGGEQYF
cdr3_nt: TGTGCCAGCAGCCGACAGGGGGGAGGCGAGCAGTACTTC
v_call: TRBV7-8
j_call: TRBJ2-7
clone_size: -
d_call: TRBD1

cdr3_aa: CASSLLSSGSLGETQYF
cdr3_nt: TGTGCCAGCAGCTTGTTGTCTAGCGGGAGTTTAGGGGAGACCCAGTACTTC
v_call: TRBV5-5
j_call: TRBJ2-5
clone_size: -
d_call: TRBD2

cdr3_aa: CASSLAPQGLGETQYF
cdr3_nt: TGTGCCAGCAGCTTAGCCCCCCAGGGGCTGGGAGAGACCCAGTACTTC
v_call: TRBV7-2
j_call: TRBJ2-5
clone_size: -
d_call: -

cdr3_aa: CASKGLAGSTDTQYF
cdr3_nt: TGTGCCAGCAAGGGACTAGCGGGGAGCACAGATACGCAGTATTTT
v_call: TRBV2
j_call: TRBJ2-3
clone_size: few
d_call: TRBD2

cdr3_aa: CASSNTGGSGETQYF
cdr3_nt: TGCGCCAGCAGCAACACAGGGGGTTCGGGAGAGACCCAGTACTTC
v_call: TRBV5-1
j_call: TRBJ2-5
clone_size: few
d_call: TRBD1

cdr3_aa: CASSLTDRAGNTIYF
cdr3_nt: TGTGCCAGCAGTCTTACTGACAGGGCTGGAAACACCATATATTTT
v_call: TRBV12-3/TRBV12-4
j_call: TRBJ1-3
clone_size: many
d_call: TRBD1

cdr3_aa: CSAPERNTEAFF
cdr3_nt: TGCAGTGCCCCCGAGCGGAACACTGAAGCTTTCTTT
v_call: TRBV20-1
j_call: TRBJ1-1
clone_size: -
d_call: -

cdr3_aa: CASSLRAQGAHEQYF
cdr3_nt: TGTGCCAGCAGCTTAAGGGCTCAGGGGGCCCACGAGCAGTACTTC
v_call: TRBV7-9
j_call: TRBJ2-7
clone_size: -
d_call: TRBD1

cdr3_aa: CASSELVRKQYF
cdr3_nt: TGTGCCAGCAGTGAACTAGTCAGAAAGCAGTACTTC
v_call: TRBV28
j_call: TRBJ2-7
clone_size: many
d_call: -

cdr3_aa: CASRIDRNTEAFF
cdr3_nt: TGTGCCAGCAGGATCGACAGGAACACTGAAGCTTTCTTT
v_call: TRBV7-2
j_call: TRBJ1-1
clone_size: -
d_call: -

cdr3_aa: CATSDPAGGREQYF
cdr3_nt: TGTGCCACCAGTGATCCTGCGGGGGGTCGCGAGCAGTACTTC
v_call: TRBV24-1
j_call: TRBJ2-7
clone_size: few
d_call: TRBD2

cdr3_aa: CASSSRRTPPRETQYF
cdr3_nt: TGTGCCAGCAGCTCGCGCCGGACACCGCCCCGAGAGACCCAGTACTTC
v_call: TRBV7-8
j_call: TRBJ2-5
clone_size: few
d_call: -

cdr3_aa: CASSFWTANNEQFF
cdr3_nt: TGTGCCAGCAGCTTTTGGACGGCAAACAATGAGCAGTTCTTC
v_call: TRBV7-9
j_call: TRBJ2-1
clone_size: few
d_call: -

cdr3_aa: CASGLGPSNTEAFF
cdr3_nt: TGTGCCAGCGGACTGGGTCCCTCGAACACTGAAGCTTTCTTT
v_call: TRBV3-1
j_call: TRBJ1-1
clone_size: few
d_call: -

cdr3_aa: CASSEYLGPETQYF
cdr3_nt: TGTGCCAGCAGTGAATACTTAGGGCCAGAGACCCAGTACTTC
v_call: TRBV25-1
j_call: TRBJ2-5
clone_size: many
d_call: -